These 21 T cell receptor beta chains share one sample of origin, sequenced in a study of control samples from healthy donors and cancer patients. Profiling relied on immunoSEQ multiplex PCR, and the TCRdb table lists in-frame clones only, not all of them. The table records around 170,000 clones, about 90% of them present only once. Sequenced material: blood. Receptors were obtained from a woman in her fifties or sixties in good health.

The genes are TRBV18 and TRBJ2-1; D call uncertain. The CDR3 sequence is 14 residues long. Germline CDR1 and CDR2: KGHSH and LQKENI. With 0 bases removed from V and 6 bases from J, the gap between germline ends came to 9 bases. The CDR3: CASSPPRQPNEQFF. CDR3 bases: TGTGCCAGCTCACCACCGAGGCAGCCCAATGAGCAGTTCTTC. Variable domain in full (rest from reference TRBV18 and TRBJ2-1): NAGVMQNPRHLVRRRGQEARLRCSPMKGHSHVYWYRQLPEEGLKFMVYLQKENIIDESGMPKERFSAEFPKEGPSILRIQQVVRGDSAAYFCASSPPRQPNEQFFGPGTRLTVL.

This chain uses TRBV28 with TRBJ1-5; D remains ambiguous. V was pared by 6 bases and J by 5 bases, with 11 bases between. Germline V lookup: CDR1 MDHEN, CDR2 SYDVKM. This CDR3 is 13 amino acids long. The CDR3 bases are TGTGCCAGCAGCCCACGGGTTTATCAGCCCCAGCATTTT. Protein sequence: CASSPRVYQPQHF.

This chain connects TRBV5-1 to TRBJ1-3; D call uncertain. Trimming took off 7 bases at V and 0 bases at J, with 11 bases between the two ends. Germline V gene data show CDR1 as SGHRS and CDR2 as YFSETQ. The CDR3 runs 14 residues. Written as DNA, the CDR3 is TGCGCCAGCGCACTACAAAGCTCTGGAAACACCATATATTTT. It specifies CASALQSSGNTIYF.

In its sample, this clone was seen a few times. The rearrangement uses TRBV7-2 and TRBJ2-7; 9 nucleotides line up with TRBD1. V lost 5 bases and J lost 2; bases outside the gene matches: 4. The CDR3 has 14 residues. Germline CDR1 is SGHTA and CDR2 is FQGNSA. Written as DNA, the CDR3 is TGTGCCAGCAGCCCCACAGGGGGCCCCTACGAGCAGTACTTC. This translates into CASSPTGGPYEQYF. The entire variable domain, with the rest obtained from reference TRBV7-2 and TRBJ2-7, is as follows: GAGVSQSPSNKVTEKGKDVELRCDPISGHTALYWYRQSLGQGLEFLIYFQGNSAPDKSGLPSDRFSAERTGGSVSTLTIQRTQQEDSAVYLCASSPTGGPYEQYFGPGTRLTVT.

This chain links TRBV27 with TRBJ1-6, with a tentative D call TRBD1 (5 bases). The length of the CDR3 is 15 residues. Trimming pared 6 bases from V and 5 bases from J, leaving 14 bases between. CDR1 and CDR2 (germline): MNHEY, SMNVEV (reference sequence). The DNA for the CDR3 is TGTGCCAGCAGAACTAGCGACAGAGATAATTCACCCCTCCACTTT. It specifies CASRTSDRDNSPLHF.

The gene calls are TRBV12-3 or TRBV12-4 and TRBJ1-6, with a weak D call TRBD1 (6 bases). Trimming cost V 5 bases and J 11 bases, with 13 bases left between them. The length of the CDR3 is 13 residues. CDR3: CASSRGARAPLHF. The CDR3 region has the DNA TGTGCCAGCAGTCGGGGGGCGCGGGCACCCCTCCACTTT.

V usage is TRBV9 and J usage is TRBJ2-7; D is possibly TRBD1 or TRBD2 (5 bases each). Germline CDR1 SGDLS, CDR2 YYNGEE. V was shortened by 3 bases and J by 5 bases, with 12 bases between the two germline ends. This CDR3 contains 13 residues. CDR3 region: CASSAGPTDEQYF. The CDR3 DNA sequence: TGTGCCAGCAGCGCGGGACCGACCGACGAGCAGTACTTC.

The rearrangement uses TRBV19 and TRBJ1-1, with 9 bases matching TRBD1. The J segment lost 3 bases and the V segment lost 6 bases, leaving 8 bases of the junction unmatched. The CDR3 extends over 15 amino acids. The germline V gene has CDR1 LNHDA and CDR2 SQIVND (reference sequence). The DNA of the CDR3 is TGTGCCAGTAGGGAACAGGGGGCGCTGGACACTGAAGCTTTCTTT. Amino acids: CASREQGALDTEAFF.

The chain has TRBV10-3 and TRBJ2-5; 12 bases are a match to TRBD1. The CDR3 has 14 residues. Germline CDR1 and CDR2: ENHRY and SYGVKD. The V segment lost 8 bases and the J segment 4 bases; nucleotides outside the gene matches: 5. CDR3 sequence reads: CAIGGQGARETQYF. CDR3 bases: TGTGCCATCGGGGGACAGGGGGCACGAGAGACCCAGTACTTC.

V is TRBV6-5 and J is TRBJ2-3, with 7 bases that match TRBD2. This CDR3 has 12 amino acids. The ends lost 5 bases at V and 6 bases at J; junction bases unmatched: 2. Germline V CDR1 and CDR2: MNHEY, SVGAGI. Written as DNA, the CDR3 is TGTGCCAGCAGTATCGGGGGGGATACGCAGTATTTT. Translating it yields CASSIGGDTQYF.

This chain uses TRBV3-1 (or the pseudogene TRBV3-2) with TRBJ2-2; 10 bases fit TRBD1. This CDR3 has 16 amino acids. J gave up 4 bases and V 6 bases, and 8 bases lay outside the gene matches. CDR1 is LGHDT, CDR2 YNNKEL, per germline (reference sequence). This CDR3 reads CASSPTGGLGTGELFF. The CDR3 DNA reads as TGTGCCAGCAGTCCGACAGGGGGCTTAGGCACCGGGGAGCTGTTTTTT.

The chain couples TRBV20-1 to TRBJ2-1, with 10 positions matching TRBD2. V was pared by 3 bases and J by 6 bases, with 8 bases of the junction left unmatched. The CDR3 totals 15 residues. Germline CDR1 and CDR2: DFQATT and SNEGSKA (reference sequence). CDR3 in amino acids: CSASRTSGRANEQFF. The CDR3 DNA is TGCAGTGCTAGTCGTACGAGCGGGAGGGCCAATGAGCAGTTCTTC.

The chain links TRBV5-1 to TRBJ2-3, with 10 bases lining up with TRBD1. The CDR3 is 19 residues long. CDR1 is SGHRS and CDR2 is YFSETQ in the germline V gene. V gave up 4 bases and J gave up 3 bases; unmatched junction bases: 17. Here the CDR3 DNA reads TGCGCCAGCAGCCGGGGACAGGGGTTGGTCCAGTCGGGAACAGATACGCAGTATTTT. The encoded protein is CASSRGQGLVQSGTDTQYF. The full variable domain, rest sourced from reference TRBV5-1 and TRBJ2-3, is KAGVTQTPRYLIKTRGQQVTLSCSPISGHRSVSWYQQTPGQGLQFLFEYFSETQRNKGNFPGRFSGRQFSNSRSEMNVSTLELGDSALYLCASSRGQGLVQSGTDTQYFGPGTRLTVL.

The chain employs TRBV18 and TRBJ2-5, with D uncertain. The germline V gene has CDR1 KGHSH and CDR2 LQKENI. There are 14 residues in the CDR3. V dropped 2 bases and J dropped 0 bases, with 7 bases sitting between them. CDR3 bases: TGTGCCAGCTCACCAATGGGTAACCAAGAGACCCAGTACTTC. Its translation: CASSPMGNQETQYF.

V is TRBV5-4 and J is TRBJ2-4, with D perhaps TRBD2 (6 bases). The germline V gene encodes CDR1 SGHNT and CDR2 YYREEE (reference sequence). The V and J ends lost 4 bases and 3 bases respectively, with 8 bases between them. The CDR3 has 13 amino acids. CDR3 loop: CASSPEGKNIQYF. The CDR3 nucleotides are TGTGCCAGCAGCCCGGAGGGCAAAAACATTCAGTACTTC.

The rearrangement uses TRBV5-1 and TRBJ1-6; 7 bases align to TRBD1. Germline-derived CDR1 and CDR2 are SGHRS and YFSETQ. CDR3 size: 16 residues. V gave up 0 bases and J gave up 8 bases; unmatched junction bases: 8. CDR3 bases: TGCGCCAGCAGCTTGGACCCGGGACAGCTGTATTCACCCCTCCACTTT. This codes for CASSLDPGQLYSPLHF. Combining the CDR3 with reference TRBV5-1 and TRBJ1-6 gives the whole variable domain KAGVTQTPRYLIKTRGQQVTLSCSPISGHRSVSWYQQTPGQGLQFLFEYFSETQRNKGNFPGRFSGRQFSNSRSEMNVSTLELGDSALYLCASSLDPGQLYSPLHFGNGTRLTVT.

This sequence joins TRBV23-1 and TRBJ2-1; 7 nucleotides align to TRBD2. TRBV23-1 is flagged as an ORF with uncertain function. The CDR3 is made up of 16 amino acids. V lost 5 bases and J lost 0; bases outside the gene matches: 7. The CDR3 sequence is CASSEKRGSSYNEQFF. In DNA form, the CDR3 reads TGCGCCAGCAGTGAGAAACGCGGGAGCTCCTACAATGAGCAGTTCTTC.

The rearrangement joins TRBV4-2 to TRBJ1-1; D not certain. V was trimmed by 0 bases and J by 5 bases, leaving 7 bases between them. Germline loops: CDR1 LGHNA, CDR2 YNFKEQ. The CDR3 extends over 13 amino acids. Here the CDR3 reads CASSQDSNTEAFF. The CDR3 nucleotides read TGTGCCAGCAGCCAAGATTCTAATACTGAAGCTTTCTTT.

The chain has TRBV2 and TRBJ2-2; 11 bases match TRBD1. The CDR3 contains 15 residues. Looked up from germline, CDR1 is SNHLY and CDR2 is FYNNEI. V lost 4 bases, J lost 4 bases, and 2 bases stayed unmatched. DNA of the CDR3: TGTGCCAGCAGTGGGGGACAGGGGGTCACCGGGGAGCTGTTTTTT. It encodes CASSGGQGVTGELFF.

V and J are TRBV10-3 and TRBJ2-3, with D perhaps matching TRBD2 (5 bases). With 6 bases removed from V and 4 bases from J, the gap between germline ends came to 5 bases. This CDR3 spans 11 amino acids. Germline lookup yields CDR1 ENHRY and CDR2 SYGVKD. The CDR3 region is CAIRRADTQYF. As DNA, the CDR3 is TGTGCCATCAGGAGGGCAGATACGCAGTATTTT.

The rearrangement joins TRBV4-1 to TRBJ1-1, with D maybe TRBD1 (6 bases). The CDR3 has 16 amino acids. CDR1 is MGHRA, CDR2 YSYEKL, per germline. V lost 3 bases to trimming and J lost 0 bases, with 14 bases between them. CDR3 sequence (DNA): TGCGCCAGCAGCCAGGGTAAGGGGGACATGAACACTGAAGCTTTCTTT. As protein: CASSQGKGDMNTEAFF.